This note documents a single TCR beta chain sequence. The germline V and J ends were trimmed by 0 bases and 3 bases, with 6 bases remaining between them. The germline V gene encodes CDR1 MNHEY and CDR2 SMNVEV (reference sequence). This CDR3 has 14 amino acids. This record comes from a study of blood T cell repertoires in COVID-19. Clones were sequenced by immunoSEQ multiplex PCR, and TCRdb holds only the in-frame ones, with some missing. The profile shows about 160,000 clones, over 70% of them singletons. V gene TRBV27 combines with J gene TRBJ1-5; D uncertain. Sequencing was carried out using peripheral blood. The sequence derives from a man between 65 and 85 years old with acute or convalescent COVID-19. The CDR3 is CASSLSYNNQPQHF. The DNA of the CDR3 is TGTGCCAGCAGTTTATCTTACAACAATCAGCCCCAGCATTTT.